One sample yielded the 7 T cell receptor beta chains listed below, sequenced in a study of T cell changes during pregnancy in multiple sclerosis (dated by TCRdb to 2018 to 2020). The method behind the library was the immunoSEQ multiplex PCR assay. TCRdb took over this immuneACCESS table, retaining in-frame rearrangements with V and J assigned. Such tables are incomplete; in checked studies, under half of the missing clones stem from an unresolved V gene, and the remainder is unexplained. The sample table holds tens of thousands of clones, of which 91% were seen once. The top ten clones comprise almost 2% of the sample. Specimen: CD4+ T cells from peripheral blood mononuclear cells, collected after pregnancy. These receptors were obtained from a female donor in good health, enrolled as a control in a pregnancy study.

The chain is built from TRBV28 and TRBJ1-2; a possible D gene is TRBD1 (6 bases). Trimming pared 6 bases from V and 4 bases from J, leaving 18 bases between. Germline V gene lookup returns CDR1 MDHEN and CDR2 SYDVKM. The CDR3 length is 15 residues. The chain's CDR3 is CASRIGQIDSYGYTF. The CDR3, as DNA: TGTGCCAGCAGGATTGGACAGATTGACTCCTATGGCTACACCTTC.

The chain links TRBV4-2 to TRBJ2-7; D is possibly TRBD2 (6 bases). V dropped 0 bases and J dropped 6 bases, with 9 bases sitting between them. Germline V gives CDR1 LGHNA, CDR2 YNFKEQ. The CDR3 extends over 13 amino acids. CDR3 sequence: CASSQDKAGEQYF. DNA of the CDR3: TGTGCCAGCAGCCAAGATAAAGCGGGCGAGCAGTACTTC.

CDR3 loop: CSVLARGETQYF. For the CDR3, the DNA is TGCAGCGTTTTGGCCAGGGGAGAGACCCAGTACTTC. The V gene is TRBV29-1, the J gene TRBJ2-5; tentative D call: TRBD1 (6 bases). Germline loops: CDR1 SQVTM, CDR2 ANQGSEA. This CDR3 contains 12 residues. The V and J ends lost 5 bases and 4 bases respectively, with 11 bases between them.

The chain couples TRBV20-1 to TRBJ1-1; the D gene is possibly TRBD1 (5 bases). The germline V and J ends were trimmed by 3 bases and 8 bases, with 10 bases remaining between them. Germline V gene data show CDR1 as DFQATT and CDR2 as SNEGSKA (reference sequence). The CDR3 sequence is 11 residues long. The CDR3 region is CSARMRGEAFF. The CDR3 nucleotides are TGCAGTGCTAGGATGCGGGGGGAAGCTTTCTTT.

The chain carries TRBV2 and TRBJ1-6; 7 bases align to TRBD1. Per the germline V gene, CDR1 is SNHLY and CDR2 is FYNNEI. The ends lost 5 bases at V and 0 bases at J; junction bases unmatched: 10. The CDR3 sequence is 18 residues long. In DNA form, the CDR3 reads TGTGCCAGCAGTAGGGGACAGCACTCCTACTCCTATAATTCACCCCTCCACTTT. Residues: CASSRGQHSYSYNSPLHF.

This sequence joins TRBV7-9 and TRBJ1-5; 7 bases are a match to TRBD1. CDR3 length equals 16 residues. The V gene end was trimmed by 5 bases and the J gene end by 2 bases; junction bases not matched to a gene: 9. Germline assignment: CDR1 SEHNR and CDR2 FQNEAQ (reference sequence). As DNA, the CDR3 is TGTGCCAGCAGCCCTCTCGCAGGGGGAGGCAATCAGCCCCAGCATTTT. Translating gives CASSPLAGGGNQPQHF.

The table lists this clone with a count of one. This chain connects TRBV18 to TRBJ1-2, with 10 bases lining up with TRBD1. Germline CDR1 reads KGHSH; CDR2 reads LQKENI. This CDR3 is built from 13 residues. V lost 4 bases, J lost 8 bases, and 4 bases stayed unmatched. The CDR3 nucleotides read TGTGCCAGCTCACGCGGGACAGGGGAAGGCTACACCTTC. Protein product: CASSRGTGEGYTF.